What follows are 9 T cell receptor beta chains derived from one specimen sequenced in a study of Graves' ophthalmopathy and Graves' hyperthyroidism. RNA transcripts provided the template for amplifying TCR beta CDR3 regions. Second-round multiplex PCR came after a first-round RT-PCR that employed HTBI primers. TCRdb recomputed calls from the multiplex PCR reads with MiXCR, one row per CDR3 protein. Among 580,000 or so distinct CDR3 sequences, 35% to 45% were seen once, and the ten largest hold about 4.2%. The sequencing input was peripheral blood or thyroid tissue (not recorded which). These TCRs come from an adult man with Graves' hyperthyroidism.

To note about this clonotype: A much larger clone differs by one base, so this may be a read error. The genes are TRBV25-1 and TRBJ2-2, with D hard to call. Germline CDR1 is MGHDK and CDR2 is SYGVNS. This CDR3 has 14 amino acids. Trimming stripped 4 bases from V and 7 bases from J, with 13 bases between. CDR3 amino acids: CASSVAELGGELFF. The CDR3 DNA is TGTGCCAGCAGTGTCGCAGAGTTGGGCGGGGAGCTGTTTTTT.

CDR3 DNA sequence: TGTGCCACCTCCCGACAGGGGGCGAACACCGGGGAGCTGTTTTTT. Translated, it gives CATSRQGANTGELFF. The genes are TRBV24-1 and TRBJ2-2; 9 bases are shared with TRBD1. J was trimmed by 0 bases and V by 9 bases; bases with no gene match: 4. The CDR3 has 15 residues. The germline V gene has CDR1 KGHDR and CDR2 SFDVKD.

The chain is built from TRBV24-1 and TRBJ1-1; D unresolved. Looked up from germline, CDR1 is KGHDR and CDR2 is SFDVKD. The CDR3 loop spans 13 amino acids. Trimming left V 4 bases short and J 14 bases short, with 19 bases between. In DNA form, the CDR3 reads TGTGCCACCAGTGACCCCCGACTAGCTGAGCAGTTCTTT. It is translated as CATSDPRLAEQFF.

The chain joins TRBV7-3 to TRBJ2-2, with 10 bases that match TRBD1. The CDR3 has 16 residues. V shed 3 bases, J shed 5 bases, and the junction held 6 bases outside the gene matches. CDR1 and CDR2 from the germline V gene are SGHTA and FQGTGA. The CDR3: CASSFSLGQGTGELFF. The CDR3 nucleotides are TGTGCCAGCAGCTTCAGCCTGGGACAGGGGACCGGGGAGCTGTTTTTT.

The chain uses TRBV5-1 and TRBJ2-3, with D unclear. The CDR3 runs to 13 residues. Trimming shortened V by 3 bases and J by 6 bases, and 11 bases separated the two germline ends. Looked up from germline, CDR1 is SGHRS and CDR2 is YFSETQ. Here the CDR3 DNA reads TGCGCCAGCAGCTCGATCCGTTCGGATACGCAGTATTTT. Its translation: CASSSIRSDTQYF. The full variable domain, completed using reference TRBV5-1 and TRBJ2-3, is KAGVTQTPRYLIKTRGQQVTLSCSPISGHRSVSWYQQTPGQGLQFLFEYFSETQRNKGNFPGRFSGRQFSNSRSEMNVSTLELGDSALYLCASSSIRSDTQYFGPGTRLTVL.

Of note for this clonotype: A clone one base away is much larger, so this may be a read error. V usage is TRBV7-9 and J usage is TRBJ2-6, with a tentative D call TRBD2 (6 bases). V lost 5 bases and J 2 bases, leaving 10 bases between the germline ends. Per germline, CDR1 SEHNR and CDR2 FQNEAQ (reference sequence). The length of the CDR3 is 15 residues. DNA for the CDR3: TGTGCCAGCAGCCCGGAGGGGCCTGGGGCCAACGTCCTGACTTTC. Protein sequence: CASSPEGPGANVLTF. Filled out from reference TRBV7-9 and TRBJ2-6, the complete variable domain reads DTGVSQNPRHKITKRGQNVTFRCDPISEHNRLYWYRQTLGQGPEFLTYFQNEAQLEKSRLLSDRFSAERPKGSFSTLEIQRTEQGDSAMYLCASSPEGPGANVLTFGAGSRLTVL.

The chain carries TRBV7-9 and TRBJ2-1; TRBD2 matches at 11 bases. The CDR3 spans 12 residues. Looked up from germline, CDR1 is SEHNR and CDR2 is FQNEAQ (reference sequence). The ends lost 8 bases at V and 7 bases at J; junction bases unmatched: 1. Here the CDR3 reads CASGTSGNEQFF. For the CDR3, the DNA is TGTGCCAGCGGGACTAGCGGTAATGAGCAGTTCTTC.

Only a few counts were recorded for this clonotype. J is TRBJ2-2 and V is TRBV6-5; 8 bases are a match to TRBD1. Germline assignment: CDR1 MNHEY and CDR2 SVGAGI. V dropped 5 bases and J dropped 9; count of bases not matched to a gene: 8. This CDR3 has 14 residues. CDR3 nucleotides: TGTGCCAGCAGTCTGGACAGGGTAATCCGGGAGCTGTTTTTT. Amino acid sequence: CASSLDRVIRELFF.

About this clonotype itself: The junction does not match germline at one end; this may be a read error. The CDR3 nucleotides are TGTGCCAGCAGTTCCACGGGACTAGCGCCCGACGAGCGGTACTTC. It codes for CASSSTGLAPDERYF. This rearrangement joins TRBV7-3 to TRBJ2-7; 10 bases align to TRBD2. The CDR3 contains 15 residues. Germline values: CDR1 SGHTA, CDR2 FQGTGA.